The 10 T cell receptor beta chains presented below share a single source sample, sequenced in a study of blood T cell repertoires in COVID-19. Profiled with immunoSEQ multiplex PCR; TCRdb holds only in-frame clones, not every one. The data show 250,000 to 300,000 clones, around 85% seen once. Specimen: PBMCs or T cells enriched from blood (not recorded which). Source of these receptors: a woman aged 50 to 60 who had recovered from COVID-19.

V is TRBV7-3 and J is TRBJ1-1; D possibly corresponds to TRBD1 (6 bases). V lost 5 bases and J lost 6, with 19 bases in between. The CDR3 covers 15 residues. Germline V gene data show CDR1 as SGHTA and CDR2 as FQGTGA. In DNA, the CDR3 is TGTGCCAGCAGCCCGACCTCAGGGGTCACGGCTGAAGCTTTCTTT. It is translated as CASSPTSGVTAEAFF.

Details on this clone: Other DNA sequences from this sample encode an identical CDR3 as well. The CDR3 is CASSVVQGGTDTQYF. DNA for the CDR3: TGTGCCAGCAGCGTAGTTCAAGGGGGCACAGATACGCAGTATTTT. The rearrangement links TRBV9 to TRBJ2-3; D is possibly TRBD1 (5 bases). The CDR3 is 15 amino acids. V lost 0 bases and J lost 1, with 9 bases in between. Germline V gives CDR1 SGDLS, CDR2 YYNGEE. Looking up the rest from reference TRBV9 and TRBJ2-3 gives the full variable domain: DSGVTQTPKHLITATGQRVTLRCSPRSGDLSVYWYQQSLDQGLQFLIQYYNGEERAKGNILERFSAQQFPDLHSELNLSSLELGDSALYFCASSVVQGGTDTQYFGPGTRLTVL.

This clone was seen a handful of times. V and J are TRBV10-3 and TRBJ2-2, with TRBD1 matching over 11 bases. The CDR3 loop spans 16 amino acids. Germline assignment: CDR1 ENHRY and CDR2 SYGVKD. Trimming removed 3 bases from V and 2 bases from J; junction bases left unmatched: 2. The CDR3, as DNA: TGTGCCATCAGTGATAGGACAGGGGGCAACACCGGGGAGCTGTTTTTT. It codes for CAISDRTGGNTGELFF.

The chain carries TRBV20-1 and TRBJ2-7; D is perhaps TRBD1 (5 bases). V lost 3 bases and J lost 6, with 12 bases in between. Germline values: CDR1 DFQATT, CDR2 SNEGSKA (reference sequence). The CDR3 extends over 12 amino acids. The CDR3 reads CSASSGSREQYF. For the CDR3, the DNA is TGCAGTGCTAGTTCAGGGTCTCGCGAGCAGTACTTC.

This sequence joins TRBV28 and TRBJ1-2; the match to TRBD1 covers 8 bases. V shed 6 bases, J shed 4 bases, and the junction held 4 bases outside the gene matches. Germline V gene data show CDR1 as MDHEN and CDR2 as SYDVKM. The CDR3 totals 13 residues. CDR3 DNA sequence: TGTGCCAGCAGCAAAACAGGGGGCTATGGCTACACCTTC. This translates into CASSKTGGYGYTF.

This clone was counted a few times. The chain has TRBV7-9 and TRBJ1-1, with a possible D match to TRBD1 (6 bases). From germline, CDR1 is SEHNR and CDR2 FQNEAQ (reference sequence). There are 15 residues in the CDR3. The V and J ends lost 4 bases and 2 bases respectively, with 14 bases between them. CDR3 loop: CASSSRTAINTEAFF. The CDR3 nucleotides are TGTGCCAGCAGCTCCCGGACAGCCATAAACACTGAAGCTTTCTTT.

This clone occurred a few times. The rearrangement joins TRBV6-5 to TRBJ1-2; 7 nucleotides line up with TRBD1. This CDR3 has 16 amino acids. Germline-derived CDR1 and CDR2 are MNHEY and SVGAGI. V lost 4 bases to trimming and J lost 2 bases; unmatched junction nucleotides: 10. The CDR3 protein is CASSSLDRDGNYGYTF. CDR3 DNA: TGTGCCAGCAGTTCCCTCGACAGGGATGGGAACTATGGCTACACCTTC.

This clone was observed a single time. The gene calls are TRBV28 and TRBJ2-2; 7 positions match TRBD2. Germline V CDR1 and CDR2: MDHEN, SYDVKM. This CDR3 has 15 amino acids. With 4 bases clipped from V and 0 bases from J, the junction kept 2 bases outside the gene matches. CDR3 amino acids: CASSSLATNTGELFF. DNA for the CDR3: TGTGCCAGCAGTTCACTAGCGACGAACACCGGGGAGCTGTTTTTT.

The chain is built from TRBV7-3 and TRBJ2-7; possibly TRBD2 for D (5 bases). The germline V gene encodes CDR1 SGHTA and CDR2 FQGTGA. With 5 bases removed from V and 4 bases from J, the gap between germline ends came to 12 bases. The CDR3 covers 13 residues. Written as DNA, the CDR3 is TGTGCCAGCAGCCCCGTTCGAGGGTACGAGCAGTACTTC. This translates into CASSPVRGYEQYF.

This clone appeared a single time. The chain couples TRBV10-2 to TRBJ1-1, with 8 nucleotides matching TRBD1. Losses at the gene ends were 5 bases for V and 1 base for J; bases not matched to a gene: 6. The CDR3 has 15 residues. Germline CDR1 reads WSHSY; CDR2 reads SAAADI. CDR3 sequence: CASSLFGQGNTEAFF. CDR3 nucleotides: TGCGCCAGCAGTTTATTTGGACAGGGGAACACTGAAGCTTTCTTT.